The sequence of this T cell receptor beta chain was determined in a study of blood T cells in healthy people across ages (dated by TCRdb to between 2014 and 2016). For the wider study: In model experiments, template switching captured roughly one uniquely barcoded TCR beta cDNA molecule for every two T cells. Using deep sequencing normalized with unique cDNA molecular identifiers, the study measured how TCR beta repertoire diversity changes with age. Four age groups were formed from the donors: young (average around 15 years), middle-aged (approximately 39), aged (approximately 60) and long-lived (more than 75). Donors of different ages were randomly distributed across sequencing lanes to avoid experimental bias. Two additional independent replicas of 1 million unique cDNA reads from the same blood draw were analyzed for two donors (one aged 18 to 30 and one aged 80 or older). Overall study outcomes, separate from this receptor: Observed TCR beta diversity correlated strongly with the percentage of naive T cells measured by flow cytometry. Conclusive comparison of naive and antigen-experienced compartments was prevented by the profiling of bulk unsorted PBMCs. The CMV infection status of donors was not known, potentially confounding age-related changes in expanded clonotypes. Observed TCR beta diversity per million T cells fell roughly linearly with age, and a significant reduction was already apparent by age around 40. Total diversity estimates from one million sequenced T cells were considered lower bounds and underestimates. Compared with the aged group, the long-lived group had more naive CD4+ T cells, fewer expanded clones and increased TCR diversity, suggesting age selection.

Donors were 40 or so systemically healthy Caucasian individuals from Russia aged roughly 6 to 95 years. Approximately 9 milliliters of peripheral blood were collected from each donor into EDTA-treated Vacutainer tubes. Ficoll-Paque density-gradient centrifugation was used to isolate PBMCs, with at least 6 million per sample. Trizol reagent was used to extract total RNA from the PBMCs, yielding at least 5 micrograms per sample. Naive CD45RAhigh/CD27high T cell percentages were measured by flow cytometry on a PBMC aliquot from every donor. Preparation of the library involved 5' RACE. A second PCR of roughly 7 to 11 cycles was performed with a sample-barcoded 5' primer and a J-beta primer mix. Each TCR beta cDNA molecule received a unique molecular identifier from a template-switch 5' adaptor carrying 12 random nucleotides. Each sample yielded at least 2.5 million CDR3-containing paired-end reads. First-strand cDNA synthesis was performed from all RNA using the Mint cDNA synthesis kit, with priming by a TRBC-specific oligonucleotide. After uracil-DNA glycosylase treatment, a first 18-cycle PCR used universal primers M1SS and BC2_uni_R on all cDNA. Per the source publication's procedure: For normalization, 1 million high-quality reads, each with a distinct molecular identifier, were randomly selected from each sample. Instead of being binned into consensus sequences, reads that shared molecular identifiers were thrown out. MiTCR, with a Q25 quality threshold and the strictest error-elimination algorithm, was used for CDR3 identification, clonotype clustering and error correction. A nonparametric unseen species model with Euler transformation was used to estimate lower-bound total TCR beta diversity. TCRdb applied fastp at Q25 and MiXCR to the public reads, then kept only in-frame beta chains. Each entry merges the rows of one CDR3 protein and shows their most common DNA and genes. These V and J calls originate from TCRdb's pipeline instead of the authors' own analysis. The sample profile shows 1,800,000 or so distinct CDR3 sequences; roughly two fifths of them were found once. Roughly 24% of the sample belongs to the ten largest clones.

Remarks on this clonotype: Its specific antigen is unknown. No quality values exist for individual bases; no much larger clone is one base distant.

Deletion took 5 bases off V and 5 bases off J, with a span of 12 bases between the germline ends. Measured from the cysteine to the phenylalanine, the CDR3 is 14 residues long. CDR3 DNA is the only sequence kept; it has 42 bases, read in frame from the first base. From the germline V gene, CDR1 is SGHTA and CDR2 is FQGNSA. The specimen was blood. This chain joins TRBV7-2 to TRBJ1-4; there is no confident call for the D gene. The source of this sequence is a human donor in good health. The nucleotides are TGTGCCAGCAGCCCCGGTTTTGGGAATGAAAAACTGTTTTTT. It is translated as CASSPGFGNEKLFF.